These 20 T cell receptor beta chains were all obtained from the same sample, sequenced in a study of T cell repertoires in cytomegalovirus infection. TCRdb redid the calling of the reads with MiXCR, one entry per CDR3 protein. Here the sample spans about 530,000 distinct CDR3 sequences, around 27% being singletons. What was sequenced was PBMCs. Every receptor here comes from a human donor in good health (CMV status not recorded). Some clones in this sample may be carry-over from other donors' samples.

The genes are TRBV5-1 and TRBJ1-3; D uncertain. The length of the CDR3 is 15 residues. Trimming took 7 bases from V and 0 from J, leaving 14 bases between them. Germline V lookup: CDR1 SGHRS, CDR2 YFSETQ. The CDR3 coding sequence is TGCGCCAGCGGTGCCCGGCCCGGCTCTGGAAACACCATATATTTT. Protein: CASGARPGSGNTIYF.

The rearrangement links TRBV7-6 to TRBJ1-1; no clear D. The ends were cut back, 4 bases at V and 3 bases at J, with 15 bases in the middle. Germline V CDR1 and CDR2: SGHVS, FNYEAQ. The CDR3 runs 15 residues. CDR3 sequence reads: CASSSGYYRDTEAFF. The CDR3, as DNA: TGTGCCAGCAGCTCGGGTTATTACCGGGACACTGAAGCTTTCTTT.

The chain combines TRBV12-5 with TRBJ2-1; 7 bases map to TRBD2. The V and J ends lost 0 bases and 1 base, in that order; junction bases with no gene match: 12. Germline CDR1 is LGHNT and CDR2 is FRNRAP. This CDR3 has 19 residues. CDR3 nucleotide sequence: TGTGCTAGTGGTTTGGTTGTCAGGGTGGGAGGGAAATCCTACAATGAGCAGTTCTTC. Its protein is CASGLVVRVGGKSYNEQFF.

This rearrangement joins TRBV6-2 or TRBV6-3 to TRBJ1-5; D unclear. This CDR3 comprises 15 residues. Germline values: CDR1 MNHEY, CDR2 SVGEGT. V lost 10 bases, J lost 0 bases, and 16 bases lay in between. CDR3 bases: TGTGCCACGGAACAAAAGATCGTTAGCAATCAGCCCCAGCATTTT. It specifies CATEQKIVSNQPQHF.

This clonotype showed up many times. The rearrangement joins TRBV19 to TRBJ2-2; no firm D call. Germline CDR1 LNHDA, CDR2 SQIVND (reference sequence). CDR3 length equals 11 residues. V was cut by 6 bases and J by 4 bases, with 3 bases left in between. The CDR3 bases are TGTGCCAGTAGCCGCACCGGGGAGCTGTTTTTT. Protein: CASSRTGELFF.

This clonotype was seen more than once but under ten times. V usage is TRBV29-1 and J usage is TRBJ1-5, with TRBD1 matching over 9 bases. The germline gives CDR1 SQVTM, CDR2 ANQGSEA. The junction had 4 bases not matched to a gene; V was cut back by 3 bases and J by 7 bases. CDR3 length equals 13 residues. The CDR3 sequence is CSVEPGQGQPQHF. The CDR3 nucleotides read TGCAGCGTTGAGCCGGGACAGGGACAGCCCCAGCATTTT.

V is TRBV4-3 and J is TRBJ1-1; D is uncertain. Trimming stripped 1 base from V and 10 bases from J, with 13 bases between. CDR3 length: 13 amino acids. Germline assignment: CDR1 LGHNA and CDR2 YSLEER. The DNA for the CDR3 is TGCGCCAGCAGCCAAGCTCAGAAGGGAGTAGCTTTCTTT. Translated, it gives CASSQAQKGVAFF.

This clonotype came up once. The J gene is TRBJ2-7, the V gene TRBV3-1; maybe TRBD2 (5 bases). There are 12 residues in the CDR3. The V gene's germline CDR1 is LGHDT and CDR2 YNNKEL (reference sequence). Deletions cut 3 bases from V and 6 bases from J, with 9 bases between. The CDR3: CASSHSASEQYF. As DNA, the CDR3 is TGTGCCAGCAGCCATAGCGCTTCCGAGCAGTACTTC.

The CDR3 DNA reads TGCGCCAGCAGCCAAGATCGAACAGGGGGTAATTCACCCCTCCACTTT. It is translated as CASSQDRTGGNSPLHF. The chain employs TRBV4-3 and TRBJ1-6; TRBD1 agrees at 8 bases. CDR1 and CDR2 (germline): LGHNA, YSLEER. The junction had 4 bases not matched to a gene; V was cut back by 0 bases and J by 6 bases. The CDR3 extends over 16 amino acids.

This clonotype was detected a few times. The genes are TRBV12-3 or TRBV12-4 and TRBJ2-2; the D gene is possibly TRBD1 (6 bases). V lost 3 bases to trimming and J lost 0 bases, with 14 bases between them. The CDR3 contains 17 residues. This CDR3 is CASSFMSTGTNTGELFF. In nucleotides, the CDR3 is TGTGCCAGCAGTTTCATGTCGACAGGTACGAACACCGGGGAGCTGTTTTTT.

This clonotype was found a few times. The rearrangement joins TRBV6-2 or TRBV6-3 to TRBJ2-1; 7 bases map to TRBD1. The ends lost 8 bases at V and 4 bases at J; junction bases unmatched: 11. In germline, CDR1 is MNHEY, CDR2 SVGEGT. The CDR3 is made up of 15 amino acids. CDR3 nucleotide sequence: TGTGCCAGCCTGACCCCGGGACAGCGATACAATGAGCAGTTCTTC. Amino acids: CASLTPGQRYNEQFF.

Only one count was recorded for this clonotype. V usage is TRBV6-2 or TRBV6-3 and J usage is TRBJ2-1; D gene uncertain. This CDR3 region has 15 residues. Trimming stripped 0 bases from V and 5 bases from J, with 11 bases between. The germline gives CDR1 MNHEY, CDR2 SVGEGT. CDR3 region: CASSYSIFGNNEQFF. The CDR3 nucleotides read TGTGCCAGCAGTTACTCGATTTTCGGAAACAATGAGCAGTTCTTC.

The rearrangement links TRBV11-2 to TRBJ2-3, with D unclear. The germline V gene has CDR1 SGHAT and CDR2 FQNNGV. The ends were cut back, 4 bases at V and 1 base at J, with 15 bases in the middle. The CDR3 contains 16 residues. CDR3 amino acids: CASSYNSKTRTDTQYF. The CDR3 DNA sequence: TGTGCCAGCAGCTACAACAGTAAAACCCGCACAGATACGCAGTATTTT. Complete variable domain (other parts from reference TRBV11-2 and TRBJ2-3): EAGVAQSPRYKIIEKRQSVAFWCNPISGHATLYWYQQILGQGPKLLIQFQNNGVVDDSQLPKDRFSAERLKGVDSTLKIQPAKLEDSAVYLCASSYNSKTRTDTQYFGPGTRLTVL.

The rearrangement uses TRBV12-3 or TRBV12-4 and TRBJ2-3; no firm D call. The CDR3 is 12 residues long. The V and J ends lost 10 bases and 2 bases respectively, with 10 bases between them. The CDR3 region has the DNA TGTGCCACCACCAGCGACACAGATACGCAGTATTTT. Its protein product is CATTSDTDTQYF.

This clonotype was seen at least ten times. The V gene is TRBV7-2, the J gene TRBJ1-1; TRBD1 is a possible D gene (5 bases). Germline V lookup: CDR1 SGHTA, CDR2 FQGNSA. The CDR3 loop spans 17 amino acids. The ends were cut back, 1 base at V and 1 base at J, with 16 bases in the middle. This CDR3 reads CASSLVGSGPSNTEAFF. DNA for the CDR3: TGTGCCAGCAGCTTAGTAGGTTCGGGGCCATCGAACACTGAAGCTTTCTTT.

The chain recombines TRBV6-2 or TRBV6-3 with TRBJ2-2; tentatively, D is TRBD1 (6 bases). The V gene's germline CDR1 is MNHEY and CDR2 SVGEGT. The length of the CDR3 is 15 residues. V lost 6 bases and J 4 bases, leaving 15 bases between the germline ends. CDR3 loop: CASSPTTGITGELFF. CDR3 in DNA: TGTGCCAGCAGCCCTACCACAGGGATCACCGGGGAGCTGTTTTTT.

The V and J genes are TRBV7-2 and TRBJ2-7; D uncertain. This CDR3 contains 15 residues. V was pared by 2 bases and J by 1 base, with 12 bases between. The germline V gene has CDR1 SGHTA and CDR2 FQGNSA. The CDR3 DNA reads as TGTGCCAGCAGCTTATATCGCGGAGAATCCTACGAGCAGTACTTC. As protein: CASSLYRGESYEQYF.

The chain's CDR3 is CATSQTLSGPTTDTQYF. The CDR3 DNA reads as TGTGCCACCAGTCAAACACTTAGCGGCCCTACCACAGATACGCAGTATTTT. The V call is TRBV24-1, the J call TRBJ2-3, with D perhaps matching TRBD2 (6 bases). Germline CDR1 KGHDR, CDR2 SFDVKD. The CDR3 contains 17 residues. V lost 6 bases to trimming and J lost 2 bases, with 20 bases between them.

The rearrangement uses TRBV11-2 and TRBJ1-1; the match to TRBD1 covers 8 bases. J gave up 6 bases and V 7 bases, and 10 bases lay outside the gene matches. The CDR3 runs to 14 residues. Per germline, CDR1 SGHAT and CDR2 FQNNGV. The CDR3 sequence: CASTLGQGSAEAFF. The CDR3 region has the DNA TGTGCCAGCACCCTAGGACAGGGTTCCGCTGAAGCTTTCTTT.

This chain uses TRBV5-4 with TRBJ2-1; D tentatively reads TRBD1 or TRBD2 (5 bases each). Germline lookup yields CDR1 SGHNT and CDR2 YYREEE (reference sequence). Trimming stripped 0 bases from V and 3 bases from J, with 13 bases between. The CDR3 is 16 amino acids. CDR3 nucleotides: TGTGCCAGCAGCTTGGGTGGGGGAGCGGACTACAATGAGCAGTTCTTC. Its translation: CASSLGGGADYNEQFF.